This is a list of T cell receptor beta chains from one sample in a study of T cell responses to AZD1222 COVID-19 vaccine. Profiled with immunoSEQ multiplex PCR; TCRdb holds only in-frame clones, not every one. The sample has over 70,000 clones; roughly 86% are singletons. The specimen was peripheral blood, collected on day 0 of AZD1222 vaccination. The source of these receptors is an adult in good health. The CDR3 runs from the conserved cysteine through the conserved F or W. The D gene is left open where the match is weak. Part of the rows lack a size; the others show once, few, many or a class for expanded clones.

D,J,V,size,CDR3,DNA
TRBD2,TRBJ2-1,TRBV19,.,CASSMGSSGKSGQFF,TGTGCCAGTAGTATGGGTAGTAGCGGGAAGTCCGGGCAGTTCTTC
.,TRBJ2-2,TRBV10-1,.,CASSETRDTGELFF,TGCGCCAGCAGTGAGACCAGAGACACCGGGGAGCTGTTTTTT
.,TRBJ1-2,TRBV6-6,once,CASSYGLGAGYTF,TGTGCCAGCAGTTACGGGCTGGGGGCTGGCTACACCTTC
.,TRBJ1-3,TRBV4-3,.,CASSQDQGWGGNTIYF,TGCGCCAGCAGCCAAGATCAGGGGTGGGGTGGAAACACCATATATTTT
TRBD1,TRBJ1-1,TRBV18,.,CASSLSGTGALLNTEAFF,TGTGCCAGCTCACTTTCCGGGACAGGGGCCTTACTGAACACTGAAGCTTTCTTT
TRBD1,TRBJ2-5,TRBV6-1,.,CASSEQGNRGETQYF,TGTGCCAGCAGTGAACAGGGCAACAGGGGGGAGACCCAGTACTTC
.,TRBJ2-3,TRBV6-2/TRBV6-3,.,CASSYGGSVSDTQYF,TGTGCCAGCAGTTATGGGGGATCAGTTTCAGATACGCAGTATTTT
.,TRBJ2-6,TRBV3-1/TRBV3-2,.,CASSHSADSGANVLTF,TGTGCCAGCAGCCACTCAGCGGACTCTGGGGCCAACGTCCTGACTTTC
.,TRBJ1-4,TRBV2,.,CASSESPRREKLFF,TGTGCCAGCAGTGAGTCCCCAAGAAGGGAAAAACTGTTTTTT
TRBD2,TRBJ2-5,TRBV4-2,.,CASSQTGTSGYQETQYF,TGTGCCAGCAGCCAGACCGGGACTAGCGGCTACCAAGAGACCCAGTACTTC
TRBD2,TRBJ2-3,TRBV11-2,once,CASGPGLVVDTQYF,TGTGCCAGCGGACCGGGACTAGTGGTAGATACGCAGTATTTT
TRBD1,TRBJ2-3,TRBV5-1,once,CASSFGTGTDTQYF,TGCGCCAGCAGCTTCGGGACAGGGACAGATACGCAGTATTTT
.,TRBJ2-7,TRBV12-5,.,CASGLDFYEQYF,TGTGCTAGTGGTTTGGACTTCTACGAGCAGTACTTC
.,TRBJ1-1,TRBV4-2,.,CASSQEGGRITEAFF,TGTGCCAGCAGCCAAGAGGGGGGCAGGATCACTGAAGCTTTCTTT
.,TRBJ1-2,TRBV6-5,few,CANKRPEGNYGYTF,TGTGCCAACAAGAGACCCGAGGGGAACTATGGCTACACCTTC
TRBD1,TRBJ2-2,TRBV19,medium-sized,CASSPQGAVNTGELFF,TGTGCCAGTAGTCCTCAGGGGGCAGTTAACACCGGGGAGCTGTTTTTT
.,TRBJ2-7,TRBV2,.,CASRNAYEQYF,TGTGCCAGCAGGAATGCCTACGAGCAGTACTTC
TRBD2,TRBJ2-1,TRBV24-1,.,CATSGLNSGRRHEQFF,TGTGCCACCAGTGGACTAAATAGCGGGAGGCGACATGAGCAGTTCTTC
TRBD2,TRBJ2-7,TRBV6-6,.,CASSPSLAGGGEQYF,TGTGCCAGCAGTCCCTCCTTAGCGGGAGGTGGCGAGCAGTACTTC
.,TRBJ2-4,TRBV19,.,CATMEGALGVAKNIQYF,TGTGCCACAATGGAGGGGGCTCTGGGGGTAGCCAAAAACATTCAGTACTTC
.,TRBJ2-1,TRBV7-3,.,CASSPGYYNEQFF,TGTGCCAGCAGCCCAGGGTATTACAATGAGCAGTTCTTC
TRBD1,TRBJ2-7,TRBV29-1,.,CSVEDDRGQSYEQYF,TGCAGCGTTGAAGACGACAGGGGGCAATCCTACGAGCAGTACTTC
.,TRBJ1-1,TRBV28,.,CASTLTNTEAFF,TGTGCCAGCACCCTTACGAACACTGAAGCTTTCTTT
TRBD1,TRBJ1-5,TRBV3-1/TRBV3-2,.,CASSQRTGDQPQHF,TGTGCCAGCAGCCAACGGACAGGCGATCAGCCCCAGCATTTT
.,TRBJ2-1,TRBV4-2,.,CASSQETRSSYNEQFF,TGTGCCAGCTCTCAAGAGACTAGGAGCTCCTACAATGAGCAGTTCTTC
TRBD2,TRBJ2-2,TRBV2,.,CASKGLAGAHGELFF,TGTGCCAGCAAGGGACTAGCGGGAGCCCACGGGGAGCTGTTTTTT
.,TRBJ1-5,TRBV2,.,CASSGDKGGQPQHF,TGTGCCAGCAGTGGGGACAAAGGGGGTCAGCCCCAGCATTTT
.,TRBJ1-1,TRBV12-3/TRBV12-4,.,CASSLWQNTEAFF,TGTGCCAGCAGTTTGTGGCAGAACACTGAAGCTTTCTTT
.,TRBJ1-1,TRBV19,once,CASSGRRQLVGNTEAFF,TGTGCCAGTAGTGGGAGGAGACAGTTGGTCGGGAACACTGAAGCTTTCTTT
.,TRBJ1-2,TRBV28,few,CASSPRFNYGYTF,TGTGCCAGCAGTCCAAGGTTCAACTATGGCTACACCTTC
TRBD2,TRBJ2-5,TRBV7-2,.,CASSLLGLAGTAQYF,TGTGCCAGCAGCCTCCTCGGACTAGCGGGGACTGCCCAGTACTTC
.,TRBJ1-1,TRBV28,.,CASHSGVGMNTEAFF,TGTGCCAGCCACTCGGGGGTGGGCATGAACACTGAAGCTTTCTTT
.,TRBJ1-2,TRBV7-9,.,CASSLELYGYTF,TGTGCCAGCAGCTTGGAGCTCTATGGCTACACCTTC
.,TRBJ1-3,TRBV27,.,CASSLSGRGFTGNTIYF,TGTGCCAGCAGTTTATCCGGCCGGGGTTTTACTGGAAACACCATATATTTT
.,TRBJ2-5,TRBV20-1,.,CSARRVETQYF,TGCAGTGCTAGAAGGGTAGAGACCCAGTACTTC
.,TRBJ2-3,TRBV2,.,CASSEDGSTDTQYF,TGTGCCAGCAGTGAAGACGGCAGCACAGATACGCAGTATTTT
TRBD1,TRBJ2-1,TRBV19,.,CASSMYIGQGYNEQFF,TGTGCCAGTAGTATGTATATCGGACAGGGGTACAATGAGCAGTTCTTC
TRBD1,TRBJ1-3,TRBV29-1,.,CSAETGATSSGNTIYF,TGCAGCGCAGAGACAGGGGCCACCAGCTCTGGAAACACCATATATTTT
TRBD1,TRBJ2-3,TRBV7-3,.,CASSPGQGNTDTQYF,TGTGCCAGCAGCCCCGGACAGGGGAACACAGATACGCAGTATTTT
TRBD2,TRBJ2-5,TRBV3-1/TRBV3-2,.,CASSQRTSGSRETQYF,TGTGCCAGCAGCCAACGGACTAGCGGGAGCAGGGAGACCCAGTACTTC
TRBD1,TRBJ2-3,TRBV19,few,CASSIWGQTTDTQYF,TGTGCCAGTAGTATCTGGGGACAGACCACAGATACGCAGTATTTT
.,TRBJ1-3,TRBV9,.,CASSLTHGLSGNTIYF,TGTGCCAGCAGCCTCACCCATGGCCTCTCTGGAAACACCATATATTTT
TRBD2,TRBJ2-5,TRBV3-1/TRBV3-2,.,CASSPSGSLKTQYF,TGTGCCAGCAGCCCTAGCGGGAGCCTGAAGACCCAGTACTTC
TRBD1,TRBJ1-6,TRBV5-6,.,CASSTRQGAFSNSPLHF,TGTGCCAGCAGCACCCGACAGGGGGCATTTTCGAATTCACCCCTCCACTTT
.,TRBJ2-7,TRBV6-1,.,CASSDRWAYEQYF,TGTGCCAGCAGTGACAGGTGGGCATACGAGCAGTACTTC
.,TRBJ2-1,TRBV11-2,.,CASSSTGEQFF,TGTGCCAGCAGCTCGACGGGTGAGCAGTTCTTC
.,TRBJ2-3,TRBV9,.,CASSVVWRVGTDTQYF,TGTGCCAGCAGCGTAGTCTGGCGGGTGGGCACAGATACGCAGTATTTT
.,TRBJ2-1,TRBV27,.,CASSSHGVYNEQFF,TGTGCCAGCAGTTCACACGGGGTTTACAATGAGCAGTTCTTC
TRBD2,TRBJ2-2,TRBV6-2/TRBV6-3,once,CASSYRTSGVNTGELFF,TGTGCCAGCAGTTACCGTACTAGCGGAGTGAACACCGGGGAGCTGTTTTTT
TRBD1,TRBJ1-2,TRBV18,few,CASSPAGTGEGYTF,TGTGCCAGCTCACCAGCCGGGACAGGGGAAGGCTACACCTTC
.,TRBJ2-1,TRBV12-3/TRBV12-4,.,CASSLGVDEQFF,TGTGCCAGCAGTCTAGGGGTGGATGAGCAGTTCTTC
TRBD1,TRBJ1-4,TRBV6-5,.,CASVNRGTNEKLFF,TGTGCCAGCGTCAACAGGGGTACTAATGAAAAACTGTTTTTT
TRBD2,TRBJ2-7,TRBV5-4,.,CASSSQRGTYEQYF,TGTGCCAGCAGCTCCCAGCGGGGGACCTACGAGCAGTACTTC
.,TRBJ2-2,TRBV10-2,.,CASGVRAGELFF,TGCGCCAGCGGCGTCAGGGCCGGGGAGCTGTTTTTT
.,TRBJ1-1,TRBV7-6,.,CAYQGRTEAFF,TGTGCGTATCAGGGGAGGACTGAAGCTTTCTTT
.,TRBJ2-2,TRBV6-5,.,CASRSQGKSGELFF,TGTGCCAGCAGGAGCCAGGGAAAGTCCGGGGAGCTGTTTTTT
.,TRBJ1-3,TRBV19,.,CASSILQQGRPGNTIYF,TGTGCCAGTAGTATCCTACAACAGGGTCGGCCTGGAAACACCATATATTTT
TRBD2,TRBJ2-7,TRBV9,.,CASSRGWREAPYEQYF,TGTGCCAGCAGCCGGGGGTGGCGGGAGGCCCCCTACGAGCAGTACTTC